The source of this TCR beta chain is a study of cytomegalovirus exposure and HLA in healthy donors. It was with 60 Vbeta and 13 Jbeta primers that the PCR ran. Generated by immunoSEQ multiplex PCR, the TCRdb table keeps only in-frame clones and is missing some. The sample consists of approximately 150,000 clones, over 60% of them appearing once. V was cut by 3 bases and J by 4 bases, with 12 bases left in between. This CDR3 comprises 13 residues. Germline CDR1 reads GTSNPN; CDR2 reads SVGIG (reference sequence). The donors, nominally healthy at sampling, likely had unrecorded immune exposures. Sequenced: PBMCs. The clonotype was recovered from a woman aged 25 to 39 in good health and CMV-seronegative. This sequence joins TRBV30 and TRBJ2-5; possible D gene TRBD2, 6 bases. Written as DNA, the CDR3 is TGTGCCTGGAGAGCCTCCGGGGGAGAGACCCAGTACTTC. Protein product: CAWRASGGETQYF.